The 26 T cell receptor beta chains presented below share a single source sample, sequenced in a study of blood T cell repertoires in COVID-19. Data came from immunoSEQ multiplex PCR; TCRdb stores just in-frame clones and leaves some out. Altogether just over 250,000 clones are present, 75% to 95% being singletons, with the ten largest covering 2% to 3%. The sample consisted of peripheral blood. Receptors were obtained from a young adult with COVID-19, enrolled during active disease.

The chain recombines TRBV27 with TRBJ2-1; D is ambiguous. This CDR3 comprises 15 residues. V was shortened by 0 bases and J by 10 bases, with 16 bases between the two germline ends. Germline lookup yields CDR1 MNHEY and CDR2 SMNVEV (reference sequence). As DNA, the CDR3 is TGTGCCAGCAGTTTATCCGTTTTTCTACCCACGGAGCAGTTCTTC. This sequence encodes CASSLSVFLPTEQFF.

The chain has TRBV14 and TRBJ1-3; TRBD1 agrees at 7 bases. This CDR3 has 18 residues. J gave up 0 bases and V 0 bases, and 8 bases lay outside the gene matches. In germline, CDR1 is SGHDN, CDR2 FVKESK. CDR3: CASSQDLLQGISGNTIYF. CDR3 DNA sequence: TGTGCCAGCAGCCAAGATCTTCTACAGGGGATCTCTGGAAACACCATATATTTT.

This chain uses TRBV11-2 with TRBJ2-3, with D possibly being TRBD2 (6 bases). Trimming stripped 0 bases from V and 3 bases from J, with 19 bases between. Germline CDR1 is SGHAT and CDR2 is FQNNGV. The CDR3 contains 18 residues. CDR3 loop: CASSLDRYERARTDTQYF. The CDR3 nucleotides are TGTGCCAGCAGCTTAGATCGATATGAGCGGGCCAGAACAGATACGCAGTATTTT. The whole variable domain, filled in from reference TRBV11-2 and TRBJ2-3, reads EAGVAQSPRYKIIEKRQSVAFWCNPISGHATLYWYQQILGQGPKLLIQFQNNGVVDDSQLPKDRFSAERLKGVDSTLKIQPAKLEDSAVYLCASSLDRYERARTDTQYFGPGTRLTVL.

The chain links TRBV6-1 to TRBJ1-3; D is unclear. This CDR3 has 15 residues. Between the trimmed V and J ends, which lost 3 bases and 1 base, there was a span of 10 bases. Germline V gene data show CDR1 as MNHNS and CDR2 as SASEGT. The CDR3 spells CASSDGRTSGNTIYF. Here the CDR3 DNA reads TGTGCCAGCAGTGATGGGAGAACTTCTGGAAACACCATATATTTT.

The chain joins TRBV3-1 (or the pseudogene TRBV3-2) to TRBJ1-3; weak D call: TRBD1 (6 bases). Germline values: CDR1 LGHDT, CDR2 YNNKEL (reference sequence). The CDR3 contains 16 residues. Between the trimmed V and J ends, which lost 1 base and 4 bases, there was a span of 14 bases. CDR3 sequence reads: CASSQVVGAPGNTIYF. CDR3 sequence (DNA): TGTGCCAGCAGCCAAGTGGTGGGGGCGCCAGGAAACACCATATATTTT.

This rearrangement joins TRBV10-3 to TRBJ2-7; D is unclear. Germline CDR1 and CDR2: ENHRY and SYGVKD. The length of the CDR3 is 12 residues. V gave up 8 bases and J gave up 1 base, with 9 bases separating them. The CDR3 spells CAIAYKSYEQYF. Written as DNA, the CDR3 is TGTGCCATCGCGTATAAGTCCTACGAGCAGTACTTC.

The CDR3 sequence: CASSEGYGGAGNTIYF. The CDR3 coding sequence is TGTGCCAGCAGTGAAGGGTATGGGGGCGCGGGAAACACCATATATTTT. The chain couples TRBV2 to TRBJ1-3; the D gene is possibly TRBD1 (6 bases). The CDR3 loop spans 16 amino acids. CDR1 and CDR2 (germline): SNHLY, FYNNEI. Trimming took off 1 base at V and 4 bases at J, with 14 bases between the two ends.

The gene calls are TRBV9 and TRBJ2-1; TRBD2 aligns across 8 bases. The trim removed 1 base at V and 4 bases at J, leaving 4 bases unmatched. Germline CDR1 and CDR2: SGDLS and YYNGEE. There are 15 residues in the CDR3. CDR3 sequence reads: CASSVTSGIYNEQFF. CDR3 nucleotide sequence: TGTGCCAGCAGCGTAACTAGCGGAATTTACAATGAGCAGTTCTTC.

The chain recombines TRBV5-5 with TRBJ2-1; D unresolved. Germline CDR1 reads SGHKS; CDR2 reads YYEKEE (reference sequence). The CDR3 is 15 residues long. V was clipped by 0 bases and J by 0 bases, with 7 bases between them. CDR3 residues: CASSLVLSSYNEQFF. CDR3 nucleotides: TGTGCCAGCAGCTTGGTGCTGAGCTCCTACAATGAGCAGTTCTTC.

J is TRBJ1-2 and V is TRBV19; 7 bases match TRBD1. CDR1 is LNHDA and CDR2 is SQIVND in the germline V gene (reference sequence). The CDR3 runs 15 residues. Germline trimming cut 1 base from V and 4 bases from J; bases unmatched to any gene: 6. For the CDR3, the DNA is TGTGCCAGTAGTATAGTCGCCAGGGGGGCCTATGGCTACACCTTC. Amino acids: CASSIVARGAYGYTF.

The chain combines TRBV27 with TRBJ2-7; weak D call: TRBD1 (5 bases). Germline V lookup: CDR1 MNHEY, CDR2 SMNVEV (reference sequence). The length of the CDR3 is 15 residues. Trimming shortened V by 2 bases and J by 2 bases, and 13 bases separated the two germline ends. CDR3 DNA: TGTGCCAGCAGTTTAGGGGCAGGTTTGACCTACGAGCAGTACTTC. Translated: CASSLGAGLTYEQYF.

This chain links TRBV5-5 with TRBJ1-2, with a possible D match to TRBD1 (5 bases). There are 15 residues in the CDR3. Per germline, CDR1 SGHKS and CDR2 YYEKEE (reference sequence). The V gene lost 4 bases and the J gene lost 8 bases, with 21 bases spanning the gap. DNA for the CDR3: TGTGCCAGCAGCCGAACGATTGACAGCCTCGGCGGCTACACCTTC. This sequence encodes CASSRTIDSLGGYTF.

V and J are TRBV9 and TRBJ2-7; maybe TRBD1 (6 bases). V was pared by 4 bases and J by 7 bases, with 15 bases between. In germline, CDR1 is SGDLS, CDR2 YYNGEE. There are 13 residues in the CDR3. For the CDR3, the DNA is TGTGCCAGCAGCCCATCCGGGACACTTGAGCAGTACTTC. Translation: CASSPSGTLEQYF.

DNA for the CDR3: TGTGCCAGCAGCCCTACGGGACAGGCCTACAATGAGCAGTTCTTC. Its protein product is CASSPTGQAYNEQFF. V and J are TRBV6-2 or TRBV6-3 and TRBJ2-1; 8 nucleotides align to TRBD1. The CDR3 has 15 amino acids. V shed 6 bases and J 2 bases; nucleotides not matched to a gene: 6. CDR1 and CDR2 (germline): MNHEY, SVGEGT.

This chain connects TRBV2 to TRBJ2-2, with TRBD2 identical over 11 bases. The ends lost 7 bases at V and 5 bases at J; junction bases unmatched: 9. The CDR3 is made up of 16 amino acids. Germline-derived CDR1 and CDR2 are SNHLY and FYNNEI. CDR3 residues: CASTVPGLAETGELFF. CDR3 DNA: TGTGCCAGCACCGTGCCGGGACTAGCGGAGACCGGGGAGCTGTTTTTT. Variable domain in full (rest from reference TRBV2 and TRBJ2-2): EPEVTQTPSHQVTQMGQEVILRCVPISNHLYFYWYRQILGQKVEFLVSFYNNEISEKSEIFDDQFSVERPDGSNFTLKIRSTKLEDSAMYFCASTVPGLAETGELFFGEGSRLTVL.

The V gene is TRBV19, the J gene TRBJ2-1, with a tentative D call TRBD2 (6 bases). The CDR3 is 14 amino acids. Germline CDR1 reads LNHDA; CDR2 reads SQIVND (reference sequence). Trimming removed 5 bases at V and 3 bases at J, with 11 bases between. CDR3 bases: TGTGCCAGTAGTCTCGGGACTTACTACAATGAGCAGTTCTTC. Its translation: CASSLGTYYNEQFF.

The V and J genes are TRBV7-3 and TRBJ2-2; 11 bases are a match to TRBD1. The V gene end was trimmed by 5 bases and the J gene end by 6 bases; junction bases not matched to a gene: 14. The V gene's germline CDR1 is SGHTA and CDR2 FQGTGA. The CDR3 covers 18 residues. The CDR3 reads CASSPKNRGTGGAGELFF. The CDR3 region has the DNA TGTGCCAGCAGCCCGAAAAACCGAGGGACAGGGGGTGCCGGGGAGCTGTTTTTT.

The chain couples TRBV5-1 to TRBJ1-2; TRBD1 is a possible D gene (6 bases). Trimming shortened V by 0 bases and J by 2 bases, and 8 bases separated the two germline ends. The CDR3 sequence is 14 residues long. Per germline, CDR1 SGHRS and CDR2 YFSETQ. The chain's CDR3 is CASSLVQGNYGYTF. For the CDR3, the DNA is TGCGCCAGCAGCTTGGTTCAGGGGAACTATGGCTACACCTTC.

The gene calls are TRBV4-2 and TRBJ2-7; the match to TRBD2 covers 7 bases. V was pared by 1 base and J by 3 bases, with 6 bases of the junction left unmatched. This CDR3 spans 15 amino acids. Germline V gives CDR1 LGHNA, CDR2 YNFKEQ. Here the CDR3 reads CASSQGVGDYYEQYF. The CDR3 DNA follows: TGTGCCAGCAGCCAAGGGGTCGGGGACTACTACGAGCAGTACTTC.

The chain carries TRBV5-1 and TRBJ2-1; D is perhaps TRBD2 (5 bases). The germline V and J ends were trimmed by 4 bases and 0 bases, with 11 bases remaining between them. The CDR3 has 15 amino acids. Germline V lookup: CDR1 SGHRS, CDR2 YFSETQ. As DNA, the CDR3 is TGCGCCAGCAGCCTCAGGACTGACTCCTACAATGAGCAGTTCTTC. The encoded protein is CASSLRTDSYNEQFF.

The V call is TRBV28, the J call TRBJ1-3, with TRBD1 identical over 7 bases. The V gene end was trimmed by 4 bases and the J gene end by 0 bases; junction bases not matched to a gene: 3. The CDR3 runs to 15 residues. Germline values: CDR1 MDHEN, CDR2 SYDVKM. CDR3 loop: CASSSDRASGNTIYF. The CDR3 DNA reads as TGTGCCAGCAGTTCTGACAGGGCCTCTGGAAACACCATATATTTT.

J is TRBJ2-7 and V is TRBV7-9; 8 bases map to TRBD1. The V segment lost 3 bases and the J segment 7 bases; nucleotides outside the gene matches: 17. This CDR3 is built from 17 residues. Germline CDR1 and CDR2: SEHNR and FQNEAQ (reference sequence). The CDR3 DNA follows: TGTGCCAGCAGCTTGCCCCTTAAGGGACAGGCTGCTCTAGAGCAGTACTTC. Protein product: CASSLPLKGQAALEQYF.

The chain employs TRBV5-4 and TRBJ2-3; D call uncertain. V lost 5 bases to trimming and J lost 0 bases, with 13 bases between them. This CDR3 contains 15 residues. Germline CDR1 reads SGHNT; CDR2 reads YYREEE (reference sequence). DNA of the CDR3: TGTGCCAGCAGATCGCCCGAGGAAAGCACAGATACGCAGTATTTT. This translates into CASRSPEESTDTQYF.

This clone was seen only once. The CDR3 DNA sequence: TGCGCCAGCAGCCACCCGCGGGGGGACGGATCACCCCTCCACTTT. This sequence encodes CASSHPRGDGSPLHF. This chain joins TRBV4-1 and TRBJ1-6; TRBD1 might be the D (5 bases). Germline lookup yields CDR1 MGHRA and CDR2 YSYEKL. CDR3 length: 15 amino acids. V lost 3 bases and J 10 bases, leaving 16 bases between the germline ends.

The chain employs TRBV19 and TRBJ2-3; 8 bases align to TRBD2. The CDR3 is made up of 16 amino acids. J was trimmed by 7 bases and V by 5 bases; bases with no gene match: 14. The germline V gene has CDR1 LNHDA and CDR2 SQIVND (reference sequence). The CDR3 coding sequence is TGTGCCAGTAGTTCTCCCAGACTAGCGACCTCGAATACGCAGTATTTT. The encoded protein is CASSSPRLATSNTQYF.

This clone appeared a single time. The chain recombines TRBV5-6 with TRBJ2-7; 9 nucleotides match TRBD1. The CDR3 extends over 16 amino acids. V gave up 4 bases and J gave up 0 bases; unmatched junction bases: 8. The germline gives CDR1 SGHDT, CDR2 YYEEEE. DNA of the CDR3: TGTGCCAGCAGCGTCGGGACAGGGTCGCACTCCTACGAGCAGTACTTC. Translation: CASSVGTGSHSYEQYF.